The clone carrying this TCR beta chain was found a few times. The sample belongs to a study of blood T cell repertoires in COVID-19. Whole-study context: T cells, B-cell-depleted T cells, or PBMCs supplied cDNA or gDNA.

As originally analysed: Amplification from reference gene primers served as the basis for estimated nucleated cell counts. The table came from immunoSEQ multiplex PCR; TCRdb's copy has only in-frame clones and leaves some out. V, J and clone size were drawn from that table, and D and trimming were deduced from the DNA. Of 210,000 or so clones listed, approximately 86% are singletons. There are 12 residues in the CDR3. The germline V gene has CDR1 LNHNV and CDR2 YYDKDF (reference sequence). Trimming shortened V by 3 bases and J by 10 bases, and 11 bases separated the two germline ends. This chain joins TRBV15 and TRBJ2-3; weak D call: TRBD2 (6 bases). The clonotype was recovered from a man in his late teens or twenties with active or convalescent COVID-19. The sequencing sample was made of peripheral blood. CDR3 DNA: TGTGCCACCAGCAGTGGACTAAGTGCGCAGTATTTT. Its protein product is CATSSGLSAQYF.